The 7 T cell receptor beta chains below all came from one sample that was sequenced in a study of control samples from healthy donors and cancer patients. The assay was immunoSEQ multiplex PCR, and TCRdb's table has in-frame clones only and misses some. The table lists about 160,000 clones, around 96% of them singletons. What was sequenced was blood. Receptors were obtained from a woman under 40 in good health.

This clone appeared a single time. The CDR3 is CASSLQQNTEAFF. The CDR3 coding sequence is TGTGCCAGCAGCTTACAGCAGAACACTGAAGCTTTCTTT. J is TRBJ1-1 and V is TRBV7-3, with no clear D. The CDR3 length is 13 residues. The germline V gene encodes CDR1 SGHTA and CDR2 FQGTGA. V gave up 2 bases and J gave up 1 base, with 5 bases separating them. Supplemented by reference TRBV7-3 and TRBJ1-1, the full variable domain reads GAGVSQTPSNKVTEKGKYVELRCDPISGHTALYWYRQSLGQGPEFLIYFQGTGAADDSGLPNDRFFAVRPEGSVSTLKIQRTERGDSAVYLCASSLQQNTEAFFGQGTRLTVV.

The V gene is TRBV9, the J gene TRBJ1-6, with TRBD1 matching over 8 bases. The CDR3 contains 16 residues. Trimming at V came to 0 bases and at J to 5 bases, leaving 4 bases not matched to a gene. CDR1 is SGDLS, CDR2 YYNGEE, per germline. The CDR3 sequence: CASSVGQGANNSPLHF. CDR3 sequence (DNA): TGTGCCAGCAGCGTAGGCCAGGGGGCGAATAATTCACCCCTCCACTTT.

The gene calls are TRBV21-1 and TRBJ1-4; no DNA check was done on the table's D call, TRBD1. TRBV21-1 is reported as a pseudogene. The CDR3 has 16 residues. CDR3 coding DNA: TGTGCCAGCAGCCTAGACCCGGGGACAGGGTTTGAAAAACTGTTTTTT. Its translation: CASSLDPGTGFEKLFF.

The CDR3 loop reads CASSPGGQGYNEQFF. CDR3 DNA sequence: TGTGCCAGCAGTCCCGGGGGACAGGGATACAATGAGCAGTTCTTC. This rearrangement joins TRBV9 to TRBJ2-1; 9 bases line up with TRBD1. Germline V CDR1 and CDR2: SGDLS, YYNGEE. The junction had 7 bases not matched to a gene; V was cut back by 5 bases and J by 4 bases. The CDR3 is made up of 15 amino acids.

The CDR3, as DNA: TGTGCCAGCAGTTTAACCCGCTCTACGCAGTATTTT. It is translated as CASSLTRSTQYF. V usage is TRBV28 and J usage is TRBJ2-3; no clear D gene. The length of the CDR3 is 12 residues. Germline V gene lookup returns CDR1 MDHEN and CDR2 SYDVKM. Deletions cut 2 bases from V and 8 bases from J, with 8 bases between.

V gene TRBV19 combines with J gene TRBJ2-7; 8 bases agree with TRBD2. Germline V lookup: CDR1 LNHDA, CDR2 SQIVND (reference sequence). The CDR3 is made up of 13 amino acids. J lost 6 bases, V lost 5 bases, and 6 bases had no gene match. In DNA, the CDR3 is TGTGCCAGTAGTGTCCTAGCGGGTCGCGAGCAGTACTTC. It specifies CASSVLAGREQYF.

The chain joins TRBV28 to TRBJ1-1, with D possibly being TRBD1 (6 bases). Germline loops: CDR1 MDHEN, CDR2 SYDVKM. Trimming cost V 2 bases and J 11 bases, with 24 bases left between them. This CDR3 spans 16 amino acids. CDR3 nucleotides: TGTGCCAGCAGTTTACCCCCCATCCGGGACAATCAGGACGCTTTCTTT. It is translated as CASSLPPIRDNQDAFF.